The sequence of this T cell receptor beta chain was determined in a study of identical twins. Study-level results: A lower insertion count was a feature of abundant cord blood beta clonotypes, with no such feature in memory repertoires. Surplus twin overlap in beta out-of-frame sequences was less pronounced. Models came in too low on out-of-frame TCR alpha sharing in monozygotic twins.

This clonotype was counted at least ten times. Its antigen is unknown. In every case, the donor was a healthy Caucasian. MiXCR, applied by TCRdb to the 5' RACE reads, yields one record per CDR3 protein. The sample consists of around 250,000 distinct CDR3 sequences, approximately 7% of them appearing once. The CDR3 extends over 11 amino acids. Germline CDR1 KGHDR, CDR2 SFDVKD. V lost 5 bases and J lost 8; bases outside the gene matches: 0. The same data also went into a second study, on yellow fever vaccine responses in identical twins.

The sequence was collected from a woman aged 18-29 years in good health. V gene TRBV24-1 combines with J gene TRBJ2-3, with TRBD2 identical over 7 bases. Material for sequencing was memory (CD45RO+) T cells sorted from blood. CDR3 nucleotides: TGTGCCACCAGTGGCGGGAGTACGCAGTATTTT. Amino acid sequence: CATSGGSTQYF.